The rows below give T cell receptor beta chains drawn from one sample of a study of blood T cell repertoires in COVID-19. Repertoires were generated with immunoSEQ multiplex PCR, while TCRdb's copy carries only in-frame clones and drops some. This repertoire shows over 90,000 clones, approximately 86% found once; its top ten account for more than 5%. Specimen: peripheral blood. The receptor source for this set is a woman in her 50s with COVID-19, enrolled during active disease. Each CDR3 is given with its conserved first and last residue.

V	J	CDR3
TRBV4-3	TRBJ2-3	CASSQDLGGGGAVTDTQYF
TRBV6-1	TRBJ2-7	CASSDTSYEQYF
TRBV4-1	TRBJ1-6	CASSQEGGQGNSPLHF
TRBV28	TRBJ1-2	CASRPRTGAVGGYTF
TRBV4-3	TRBJ2-1	CASSQDPVVGANEQFF
TRBV11-2	TRBJ1-3	CASSLDGGTAGNTIYF
TRBV5-1	TRBJ1-1	CASSLEIWGPNTEAFF
TRBV29-1	TRBJ1-1	CSVHWVGQVNTEAFF
TRBV7-9	TRBJ2-3	CASSSWDRPQEGQYF
TRBV28	TRBJ1-5	CASSMQGLIQPQHF
TRBV23-1	TRBJ1-1	CASRPGQGLDTEAFF
TRBV6-5	TRBJ2-3	CASRTSGGTDTQYF
TRBV4-3	TRBJ2-1	CASSQDRGEYNEQFF
TRBV25-1	TRBJ1-4	CASSPSPGLANEKLFF
TRBV10-3	TRBJ2-3	CAISKAGTDTQYF
TRBV3-1/TRBV3-2	TRBJ1-4	CASSIQGRDEKLFF
TRBV3-1/TRBV3-2	TRBJ2-1	CASSHPAPYNEQFF
TRBV30	TRBJ2-3	CAWSGVAGGPITDTQYF
TRBV5-5	TRBJ1-5	CASSLSATGYYQPQHF
TRBV4-3	TRBJ1-2	CASSQIQGGVYGYTF
TRBV6-6	TRBJ1-1	CASSYRTGGWTEAFF
TRBV5-4	TRBJ2-3	CASSGTNPRDTQYF
TRBV24-1	TRBJ2-2	CATSDIDSGGTGELFF
TRBV4-1	TRBJ2-3	CASSQALGTGGGTDTQYF
TRBV3-1/TRBV3-2	TRBJ1-3	CASSPGHSGNTIYF
TRBV10-3	TRBJ1-4	CAISWQANEKLFF
TRBV6-5	TRBJ2-4	CASSYSASRDIQYF
TRBV5-4	TRBJ2-7	CASSTGTGTYEQYF
TRBV11-2	TRBJ2-7	CASSDAQGFDEQYF
TRBV6-4	TRBJ2-1	CASSRLAGGYNEQFF
TRBV4-1	TRBJ1-4	CASSQGRGGVSEKLFF
TRBV6-2/TRBV6-3	TRBJ1-5	CASSSPDQGQPQHF
TRBV18	TRBJ1-4	CASSPGTGGATNEKLFF
TRBV11-2	TRBJ2-7	CASSLDSWNSLTSRNEQYF
TRBV5-4	TRBJ2-1	CASSRNPTSGGADVQFF
TRBV2	TRBJ2-3	CASFPSGGGRAQYF
TRBV3-1/TRBV3-2	TRBJ1-1	CASTRGAGLNTEAFF
TRBV12-3/TRBV12-4	TRBJ2-2	CASSSGGTGELFF
TRBV3-1/TRBV3-2	TRBJ2-1	CASSQNRDSNNEQFF
TRBV7-9	TRBJ2-7	CASSSSKDFHF
TRBV5-6	TRBJ2-5	CASTRDFQETQYF
TRBV18	TRBJ2-1	CASSQLAGGPQFF
TRBV5-1	TRBJ1-2	CASRATGVEDGYTF
TRBV30	TRBJ1-1	CARDRVNTEAFF
TRBV24-1	TRBJ2-3	CATSDRASGEGDTQYF
TRBV28	TRBJ1-2	CASRHSPGTGGGYGYTF
TRBV19	TRBJ2-7	CASSSGPGGGEQYF
TRBV29-1	TRBJ2-3	CSAGTSGVLGTDTQYF
TRBV29-1	TRBJ2-7	CSVWTSGSNGEQYF
TRBV11-2	TRBJ1-2	CASSLDSQGARDYGYTF
TRBV7-9	TRBJ1-2	CASSLRDRGRHGYTF
TRBV6-5	TRBJ1-1	CASSPKDRGLVFF
TRBV24-1	TRBJ1-1	CATSDLRGGEAFF
TRBV6-2/TRBV6-3	TRBJ1-2	CASSYPTAGLFNYGYTF
TRBV15	TRBJ2-1	CATGPEQQFF